These T cell receptor beta chains were read from a single sample in a study of control samples from healthy donors and cancer patients. Some clones are missing from TCRdb's copy, which holds only in-frame ones; the method was immunoSEQ multiplex PCR. The sample has about 130,000 clones, about 95% seen once. Sequenced: blood. Receptors originate from a man aged 25-45 years in good health. CDR3s include the opening cysteine and the closing phenylalanine or tryptophan. A D gene is named only where the DNA matches it firmly. A row's size may be missing; if present it is once, few, many or a size class.

size,D,J,V,CDR3,DNA
.,.,TRBJ1-2,TRBV27,CASSWGGPGYGYTF,TGTGCCAGCTCGTGGGGGGGACCTGGCTATGGCTACACCTTC
.,.,TRBJ1-2,TRBV28,CASSPLGPPAYGYTF,TGTGCCAGCAGTCCCTTGGGACCCCCGGCCTATGGCTACACCTTC
.,.,TRBJ1-1,TRBV5-1,CASVLTAGRTEAFF,TGCGCCAGCGTACTGACGGCAGGGCGGACTGAAGCTTTCTTT
.,.,TRBJ2-7,TRBV27,CASSLSTGTTYEQYF,TGTGCCAGCAGTTTATCGACAGGGACTACCTACGAGCAGTACTTC
.,.,TRBJ2-6,TRBV9,CASSIDIVSSWGGAANVLTF,TGTGCCAGCAGCATTGATATCGTCTCGAGCTGGGGGGGCGCTGCCAACGTCCTGACTTTC
once,.,TRBJ1-5,TRBV15,CATSRALSQPQHF,TGTGCCACCAGCAGAGCCCTTAGTCAGCCCCAGCATTTT
.,.,TRBJ2-1,TRBV9,CASSPTGLYNEQFF,TGTGCCAGCAGCCCGACCGGTCTCTACAATGAGCAGTTCTTC
.,.,TRBJ2-1,TRBV6-4,CASSEGTHNSPLHEQFF,TGTGCCAGCAGTGAAGGGACTCACAATAGCCCTCTGCATGAGCAGTTCTTC
.,.,TRBJ2-2,TRBV19,CASSTGAEAGELFF,TGTGCCAGTAGTACCGGGGCCGAGGCCGGGGAGCTGTTTTTT
.,.,TRBJ2-2,TRBV18,CASSRRPREDTGELFF,TGTGCCAGCTCACGACGACCGAGGGAGGACACCGGGGAGCTGTTTTTT
.,TRBD1,TRBJ1-5,TRBV18,CASSPTGGYNQPQHF,TGTGCCAGCTCACCGACAGGGGGATACAATCAGCCCCAGCATTTT